This TCR beta chain stems from a study of CD8 T cells in Susac syndrome. V lost 5 bases and J lost 3; bases outside the gene matches: 7. The CDR3 runs 14 residues. Germline CDR1 and CDR2: SGHNT and YYREEE (reference sequence). Random hexamers primed reverse transcription of roughly 0.45 to 1 ug RNA. Across 54 Vbeta and 13 Jbeta, TCR beta CDR3 was amplified with immunoSEQ multiplex PCR. MiXCR, run by TCRdb on the immunoSEQ multiplex PCR reads, gives a single entry per CDR3 protein. The data hold under 200,000 distinct CDR3 sequences, with around 95% observed a single time. From blood CD8+ and CD4+ T cells, the TCR beta chain was sequenced. Stable or active relapsing-remitting multiple sclerosis, untreated and meeting revised McDonald criteria, defined the controls. The TEMRA cells underwent FACS enrichment, while the CD8+ and CD4+ T cells underwent negative isolation. In its sample, this clonotype was seen once.

Sequencing used CD8+ T cells from PBMCs. This chain links TRBV5-4 with TRBJ1-1, with 7 positions matching TRBD1. The TCR was taken from a human donor with multiple sclerosis. CDR3 amino acids: CASSFDREDTEAFF. The CDR3 region has the DNA TGTGCCAGCAGTTTCGACAGGGAGGACACTGAAGCTTTCTTT.